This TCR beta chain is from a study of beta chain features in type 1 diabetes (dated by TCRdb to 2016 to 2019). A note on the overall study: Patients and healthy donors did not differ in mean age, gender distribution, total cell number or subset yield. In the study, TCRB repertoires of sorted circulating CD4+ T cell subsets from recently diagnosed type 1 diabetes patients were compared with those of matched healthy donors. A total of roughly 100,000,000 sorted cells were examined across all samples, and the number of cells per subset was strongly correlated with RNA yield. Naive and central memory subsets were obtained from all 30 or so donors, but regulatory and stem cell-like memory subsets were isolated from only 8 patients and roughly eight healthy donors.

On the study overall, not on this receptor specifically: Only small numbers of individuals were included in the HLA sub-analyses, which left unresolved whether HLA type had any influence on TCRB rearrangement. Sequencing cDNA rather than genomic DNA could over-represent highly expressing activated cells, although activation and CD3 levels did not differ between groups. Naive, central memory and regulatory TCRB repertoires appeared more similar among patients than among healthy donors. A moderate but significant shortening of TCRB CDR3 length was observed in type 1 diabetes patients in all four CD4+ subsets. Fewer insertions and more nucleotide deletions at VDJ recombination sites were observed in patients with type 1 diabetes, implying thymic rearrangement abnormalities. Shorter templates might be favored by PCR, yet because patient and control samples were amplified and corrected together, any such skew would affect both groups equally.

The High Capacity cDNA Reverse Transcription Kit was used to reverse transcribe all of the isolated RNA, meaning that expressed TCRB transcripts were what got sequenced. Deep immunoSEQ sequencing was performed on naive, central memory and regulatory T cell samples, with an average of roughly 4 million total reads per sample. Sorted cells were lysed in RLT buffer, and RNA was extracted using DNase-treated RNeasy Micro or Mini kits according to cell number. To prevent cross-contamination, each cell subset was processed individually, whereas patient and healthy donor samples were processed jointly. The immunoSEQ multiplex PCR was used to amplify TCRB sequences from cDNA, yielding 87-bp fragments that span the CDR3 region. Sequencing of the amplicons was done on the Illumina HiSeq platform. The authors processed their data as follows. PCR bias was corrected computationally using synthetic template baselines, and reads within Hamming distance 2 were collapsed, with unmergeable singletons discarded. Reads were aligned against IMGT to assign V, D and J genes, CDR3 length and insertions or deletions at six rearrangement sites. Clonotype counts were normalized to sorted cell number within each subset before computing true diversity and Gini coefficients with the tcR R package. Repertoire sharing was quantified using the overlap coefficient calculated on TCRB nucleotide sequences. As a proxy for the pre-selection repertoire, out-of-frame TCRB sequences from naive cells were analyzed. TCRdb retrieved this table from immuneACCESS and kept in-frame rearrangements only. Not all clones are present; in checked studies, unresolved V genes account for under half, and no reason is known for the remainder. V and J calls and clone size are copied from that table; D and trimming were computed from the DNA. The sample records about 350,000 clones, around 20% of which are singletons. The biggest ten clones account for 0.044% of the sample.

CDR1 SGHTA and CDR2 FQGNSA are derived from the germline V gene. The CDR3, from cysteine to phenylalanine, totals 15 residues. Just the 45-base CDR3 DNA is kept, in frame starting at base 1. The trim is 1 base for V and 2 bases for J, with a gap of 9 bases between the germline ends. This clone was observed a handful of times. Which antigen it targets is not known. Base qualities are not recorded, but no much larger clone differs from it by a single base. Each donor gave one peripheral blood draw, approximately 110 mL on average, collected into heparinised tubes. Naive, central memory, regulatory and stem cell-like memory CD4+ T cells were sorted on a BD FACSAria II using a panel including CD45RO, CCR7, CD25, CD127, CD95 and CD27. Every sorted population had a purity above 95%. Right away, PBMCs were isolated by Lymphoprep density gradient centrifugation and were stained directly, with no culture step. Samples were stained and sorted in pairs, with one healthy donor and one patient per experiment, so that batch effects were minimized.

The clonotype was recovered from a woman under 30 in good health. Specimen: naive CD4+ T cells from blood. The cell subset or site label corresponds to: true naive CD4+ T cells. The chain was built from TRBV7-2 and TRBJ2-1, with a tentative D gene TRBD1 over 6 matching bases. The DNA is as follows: TGTGCCAGCAGCTTAGTGGCAGGGGCCTACAATGAGCAGTTCTTC. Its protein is CASSLVAGAYNEQFF.